These 26 T cell receptor beta chains share one sample of origin, sequenced in a study of T cells in Graves' hyperthyroidism and ophthalmopathy. There were TCR beta CDR3 regions amplified from RNA transcripts. A first-round RT-PCR of the TCR CDR3 used the HTBI primer set. TCRdb reanalysed the multiplex PCR reads using MiXCR and keeps one entry per CDR3 protein. Of a few hundred thousand distinct CDR3 sequences in the sample, about 20% were seen once. Sequencing input: blood. The origin of the receptors is a man younger than 35 with Graves' hyperthyroidism.

The chain recombines TRBV6-2 or TRBV6-3 with TRBJ2-7; no clear D gene. Germline-derived CDR1 and CDR2 are MNHEY and SVGEGT. This CDR3 contains 12 residues. With 3 bases removed from V and 4 bases from J, the gap between germline ends came to 7 bases. The CDR3 nucleotides are TGTGCCAGCAGTTATATGGTTTACGAGCAGTACTTC. Its translation: CASSYMVYEQYF.

DNA of the CDR3: TGTGCCAGCAGTTACGGCCTCCCGCAGGGGTACACTGAAGCTTTCTTT. Protein: CASSYGLPQGYTEAFF. This chain uses TRBV6-5 with TRBJ1-1; tentative D call: TRBD1 (6 bases). Trimming stripped 2 bases from V and 3 bases from J, with 16 bases between. The CDR3 is 16 amino acids. CDR1 MNHEY and CDR2 SVGAGI come from the germline V gene.

In this sample, this clonotype turned up a few times. A read error may be the cause here, since a much bigger clone is one base away. The J gene is TRBJ2-7, the V gene TRBV6-5; 8 nucleotides align to TRBD2. The CDR3 covers 17 residues. The germline gives CDR1 MNHEY, CDR2 SVGAGI. The CDR3 here is CASSYSGGSGNSYGQYF. DNA for the CDR3: TGTGCCAGCAGTTACTCAGGGGGTAGCGGGAACTCCTACGGGCAGTACTTC.

The rearrangement uses TRBV6-1 and TRBJ1-2, with D hard to call. The CDR3 extends over 11 amino acids. Between the trimmed V and J ends, which lost 6 bases and 8 bases, there was a span of 10 bases. The germline V gene encodes CDR1 MNHNS and CDR2 SASEGT. The CDR3 here is CASRREYGYTF. The CDR3 DNA sequence: TGTGCCAGCAGGAGAGAGTACGGCTACACCTTC.

This clonotype was counted many times. V usage is TRBV4-1 and J usage is TRBJ2-7, with 12 nucleotides matching TRBD1. The J segment lost 3 bases and the V segment lost 4 bases, leaving 10 bases of the junction unmatched. CDR3 length equals 17 residues. Per germline, CDR1 MGHRA and CDR2 YSYEKL. Here the CDR3 DNA reads TGCGCCAGCAGCCTCTTAGGAGGGGACAGGGGGCACTACGAGCAGTACTTC. Protein sequence: CASSLLGGDRGHYEQYF.

The chain links TRBV20-1 to TRBJ1-1; TRBD1 might be the D (6 bases). With 5 bases removed from V and 5 bases from J, the gap between germline ends came to 18 bases. CDR1 is DFQATT, CDR2 SNEGSKA, per germline (reference sequence). CDR3 length: 14 residues. The chain's CDR3 is CSAPNGGRMTEAFF. As DNA, the CDR3 is TGCAGTGCTCCTAATGGGGGGCGGATGACTGAAGCTTTCTTT.

This clonotype was counted many times. The CDR3 sequence is CASSRFGQSYEQYF. CDR3 sequence (DNA): TGTGCCAGCAGCCGATTTGGACAGTCCTACGAGCAGTACTTC. The J gene is TRBJ2-7, the V gene TRBV6-5, with D tentatively TRBD1 (6 bases). The CDR3 covers 14 residues. V was trimmed by 6 bases and J by 1 base, leaving 13 bases between them. CDR1 is MNHEY, CDR2 SVGAGI, per germline.

This sequence joins TRBV28 and TRBJ1-5; tentative D call: TRBD1 (5 bases). CDR1 is MDHEN and CDR2 is SYDVKM in the germline V gene. V was pared by 5 bases and J by 5 bases, with 16 bases between. The CDR3 contains 15 residues. DNA for the CDR3: TGTGCCAGCAGTCCTCGGGACCTAGGGGATCAGCCCCAGCATTTT. It yields the protein CASSPRDLGDQPQHF.

This clonotype was detected ten times or more. The chain is built from TRBV7-2 and TRBJ2-2, with a tentative D call TRBD2 (6 bases). The germline V gene encodes CDR1 SGHTA and CDR2 FQGNSA. This CDR3 comprises 14 residues. V gave up 1 base and J gave up 5 bases, with 8 bases separating them. The CDR3, as DNA: TGTGCCAGCAGCTTAGGGAGGGAGACCGGGGAGCTGTTTTTT. Protein: CASSLGRETGELFF.

The V call is TRBV27, the J call TRBJ2-7, with D tentatively TRBD1 or TRBD2 (5 bases each). Germline V gene sequence: CDR1 MNHEY, CDR2 SMNVEV (reference sequence). CDR3 length equals 14 residues. V gave up 3 bases and J gave up 2 bases, with 11 bases separating them. CDR3 region: CASSFGDQTYEQYF. Here the CDR3 DNA reads TGTGCCAGCAGTTTCGGGGACCAAACCTACGAGCAGTACTTC.

This chain links TRBV30 with TRBJ2-5; tentatively, D is TRBD2 (6 bases). V lost 4 bases and J 2 bases, leaving 11 bases between the germline ends. This CDR3 region has 13 residues. CDR1 GTSNPN and CDR2 SVGIG come from the germline V gene (reference sequence). CDR3 sequence: CAWKVGTQETQYF. The CDR3 region has the DNA TGTGCCTGGAAGGTCGGGACTCAAGAGACCCAGTACTTC.

This clonotype was picked up many times. V is TRBV15 and J is TRBJ1-5; no firm D call. The CDR3 consists of 14 residues. V shed 2 bases and J shed 7 bases, with 12 bases lying between them. Germline V gene data show CDR1 as LNHNV and CDR2 as YYDKDF (reference sequence). CDR3 sequence reads: CATSRSRYEQPQHF. CDR3 coding DNA: TGTGCCACCAGCAGAAGCCGGTATGAGCAGCCCCAGCATTTT.

In this sample, this clonotype turned up many times. The chain couples TRBV2 to TRBJ1-1; 7 bases match TRBD1. The CDR3 totals 12 residues. In germline, CDR1 is SNHLY, CDR2 FYNNEI. Trimming cost V 6 bases and J 7 bases; bases outside gene matches: 5. CDR3 loop: CASRRTGVEAFF. The CDR3 coding sequence is TGTGCCAGCAGACGGACAGGTGTTGAAGCTTTCTTT.

The chain employs TRBV3-1 and TRBJ1-2; D unclear. The length of the CDR3 is 15 residues. Germline V gene data show CDR1 as LGHDT and CDR2 as YNNKEL (reference sequence). V was pared by 4 bases and J by 0 bases, with 12 bases between. In DNA form, the CDR3 reads TGTGCCAGCAGCCCCTGGACGAGCTCTAACTATGGCTACACCTTC. Encoded protein: CASSPWTSSNYGYTF.

The table lists this clonotype with many counts. V and J are TRBV28 and TRBJ1-2, with D unclear. Germline CDR1 is MDHEN and CDR2 is SYDVKM. CDR3 length: 13 amino acids. Trimming took 2 bases from V and 9 from J, leaving 13 bases between them. The CDR3 spells CASSLTQKSSYTF. For the CDR3, the DNA is TGTGCCAGCAGTTTAACCCAGAAAAGTAGCTACACCTTC.

The chain combines TRBV6-1 with TRBJ2-6, with D possibly matching TRBD2 (6 bases). The CDR3 is 17 amino acids. CDR1 MNHNS and CDR2 SASEGT come from the germline V gene. V was pared by 6 bases and J by 0 bases, with 15 bases between. CDR3 sequence: CASSLWDSSSGANVLTF. The CDR3 nucleotides are TGTGCCAGCAGCCTTTGGGACTCAAGCTCTGGGGCCAACGTCCTGACTTTC.

The gene calls are TRBV12-5 and TRBJ2-2; D is perhaps TRBD1 (7 bases). The CDR3 is 17 residues long. Per germline, CDR1 LGHNT and CDR2 FRNRAP. Trimming pared 0 bases from V and 3 bases from J, leaving 14 bases between. The DNA for the CDR3 is TGTGCTAGTGGTTTGGTACTAGGCAGGGGGGACACCGGGGAGCTGTTTTTT. Translated, it gives CASGLVLGRGDTGELFF.

This clonotype has ten or more counts. The V and J genes are TRBV19 and TRBJ1-1; no reliable D call. The V end was cut by 3 bases, the J end by 1 base, with 18 bases between. CDR1 and CDR2 from the germline V gene are LNHDA and SQIVND (reference sequence). This CDR3 contains 17 residues. The CDR3 coding sequence is TGTGCCAGTAGTATGATGGGAAGGGCAAGCTCGAACACTGAAGCTTTCTTT. Encoded protein: CASSMMGRASSNTEAFF.

The table lists this clonotype with many counts. This chain uses TRBV28 with TRBJ2-5, with 9 bases lining up with TRBD2. The junction had 7 bases not matched to a gene; V was cut back by 1 base and J by 4 bases. The CDR3 loop spans 16 amino acids. Per germline, CDR1 MDHEN and CDR2 SYDVKM. CDR3 sequence: CASSLLAGGGRETQYF. The DNA of the CDR3 is TGTGCCAGCAGTTTATTGGCGGGGGGGGGGCGAGAGACCCAGTACTTC.

The chain has TRBV6-5 and TRBJ1-2, with D hard to call. Germline CDR1 MNHEY, CDR2 SVGAGI. Trimming cost V 4 bases and J 4 bases, with 13 bases left between them. The CDR3 is 14 residues long. The CDR3, as DNA: TGTGCCAGCAGTTCCGGTGAATCGGCCTATGGCTACACCTTC. This gives the protein CASSSGESAYGYTF.

This clonotype was observed a handful of times. The genes are TRBV5-1 and TRBJ2-2, with D unresolved. Germline V gene sequence: CDR1 SGHRS, CDR2 YFSETQ. There are 16 residues in the CDR3. Trimming removed 2 bases at V and 0 bases at J, with 11 bases between. The CDR3 is CASSFTALTNTGELFF. The CDR3 nucleotides are TGCGCCAGCAGCTTTACTGCTCTTACGAACACCGGGGAGCTGTTTTTT. Based on the CDR3 plus reference TRBV5-1 and TRBJ2-2, the full variable domain is KAGVTQTPRYLIKTRGQQVTLSCSPISGHRSVSWYQQTPGQGLQFLFEYFSETQRNKGNFPGRFSGRQFSNSRSEMNVSTLELGDSALYLCASSFTALTNTGELFFGEGSRLTVL.

The V and J genes are TRBV27 and TRBJ1-2, with 7 bases identical to TRBD1. The length of the CDR3 is 14 residues. Trimming took 5 bases from V and 8 from J; bases not matched to a gene: 11. Germline CDR1 MNHEY, CDR2 SMNVEV (reference sequence). CDR3: CASSPTGPLRGYTF. Written as DNA, the CDR3 is TGTGCCAGCAGTCCGACAGGGCCCCTTCGGGGCTACACCTTC.

This clonotype came up many times. The chain has TRBV5-1 and TRBJ1-2; TRBD1 might be the D (5 bases). V lost 1 base and J 1 base, leaving 14 bases between the germline ends. The CDR3 spans 16 residues. Looked up from germline, CDR1 is SGHRS and CDR2 is YFSETQ. In nucleotides, the CDR3 is TGCGCCAGCAGCTTGCCCAGGGCAGGTTTTAACTATGGCTACACCTTC. Translated: CASSLPRAGFNYGYTF.

J is TRBJ2-7 and V is TRBV19; 7 bases fit TRBD1. V was clipped by 9 bases and J by 3 bases; unmatched bases: 8. The CDR3 sequence is 13 residues long. Germline values: CDR1 LNHDA, CDR2 SQIVND (reference sequence). The chain's CDR3 is CASARDRLYEQYF. The CDR3 DNA reads as TGTGCCAGCGCCCGGGACAGACTCTACGAGCAGTACTTC.

Many counts were recorded for this clonotype. This sequence joins TRBV30 and TRBJ2-7; 7 bases are shared with TRBD1. Germline CDR1 and CDR2: GTSNPN and SVGIG (reference sequence). V lost 0 bases, J lost 7 bases, and 9 bases stayed unmatched. CDR3 length: 14 residues. The CDR3 loop is CAWSVTRDSVEQYF. The CDR3 DNA follows: TGTGCCTGGAGTGTCACACGGGACAGCGTAGAGCAGTACTTC.

The chain has TRBV20-1 and TRBJ2-5; no clear D. V lost 0 bases and J lost 3, with 11 bases in between. Germline assignment: CDR1 DFQATT and CDR2 SNEGSKA (reference sequence). The CDR3 is 14 residues long. The CDR3 sequence is CSARDSHRKETQYF. The CDR3, as DNA: TGCAGTGCTAGAGATAGTCACCGAAAAGAGACCCAGTACTTC.